This T cell receptor beta chain was captured by sequencing in a study of control samples from healthy donors and cancer patients (dated by TCRdb to the early 2020s). Library construction relied on the immunoSEQ multiplex PCR assay. TCRdb limited this immuneACCESS table to in-frame rearrangements with V and J called. A share of clones is missing; checked studies link under half to unresolved V genes, and the rest is unexplained. The sample table shows 6,000 to 7,000 clones, and about 70% are seen once. About 15% of the sample is in the top ten clones. Worth noting for this clone: There is no known antigen for this receptor. Base qualities are not provided; no much larger clone lies one nucleotide away.

In the germline V gene, CDR1 corresponds to MNHEY and CDR2 to SVGEGT. Including the terminal cysteine and phenylalanine, the CDR3 comprises 14 residues. Only CDR3 DNA remains: 42 bases, in frame from the first base. Cut back by 7 bases and 0 bases, the V and J ends lie 10 bases apart. The rearrangement joined TRBV6-2 or TRBV6-3 to TRBJ1-3; the D gene assignment is ambiguous. The sequence derives from a male donor with melanoma. Material: formalin-fixed, paraffin-embedded tissue. The CDR3: CASTPRISGNTIYF. The bases are TGTGCCAGCACCCCACGAATCTCTGGAAACACCATATATTTT.